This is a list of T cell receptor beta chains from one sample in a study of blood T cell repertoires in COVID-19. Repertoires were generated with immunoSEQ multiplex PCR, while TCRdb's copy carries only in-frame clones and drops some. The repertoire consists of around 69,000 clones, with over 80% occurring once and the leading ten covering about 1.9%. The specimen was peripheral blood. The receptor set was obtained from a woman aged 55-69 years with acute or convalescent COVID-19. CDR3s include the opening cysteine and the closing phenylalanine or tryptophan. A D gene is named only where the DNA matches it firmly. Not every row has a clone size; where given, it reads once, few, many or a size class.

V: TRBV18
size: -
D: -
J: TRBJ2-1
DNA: TGTGCCAGCTCCCAGGGAAGCGGGCCTCGGGCTTGGCTGTTCTTC
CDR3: CASSQGSGPRAWLFF

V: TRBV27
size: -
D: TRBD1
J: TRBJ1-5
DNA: TGTGCCAGCCCAAACAGGGGAGGTAGACTTGTGGGCAATCAGCCCCAGCATTTT
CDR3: CASPNRGGRLVGNQPQHF

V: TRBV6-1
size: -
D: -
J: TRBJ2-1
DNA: TGTGCCAGCAGTGATCTCGGGAGCTCCTACAATGAGCAGTTCTTC
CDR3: CASSDLGSSYNEQFF

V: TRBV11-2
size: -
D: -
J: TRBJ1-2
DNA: TGTGCCAGCAGCTTAGGTGGTGTCGGTGGCTACACCTTC
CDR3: CASSLGGVGGYTF

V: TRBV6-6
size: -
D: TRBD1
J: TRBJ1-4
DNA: TGTGCCAGCCGGGACAGGGGAGAAAAACTGTTTTTT
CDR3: CASRDRGEKLFF

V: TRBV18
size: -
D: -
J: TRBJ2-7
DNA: TGTGCCAGCTCACCAAGTTCGGGGTTCTCGGTGCACTTC
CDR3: CASSPSSGFSVHF

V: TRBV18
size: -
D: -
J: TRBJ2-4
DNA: TGTGCCAGCTCACCATCTCCTGGGAGCATTCAGTACTTC
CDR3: CASSPSPGSIQYF

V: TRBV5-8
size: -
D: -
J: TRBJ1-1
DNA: TGTGCCAGCAGCTTAGAATGGGCTACTGAAGCTTTCTTT
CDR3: CASSLEWATEAFF

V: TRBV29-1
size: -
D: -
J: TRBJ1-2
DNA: TGCAGCGTTGAACGCTCCGGGGTGGGGTATGGCTACACCTTC
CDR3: CSVERSGVGYGYTF

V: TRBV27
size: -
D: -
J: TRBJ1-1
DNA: TGTGCCAGCAGTCCCCGACAGAGTAGTATTGAAGCTTTCTTT
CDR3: CASSPRQSSIEAFF

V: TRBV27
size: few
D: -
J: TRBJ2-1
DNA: TGTGCCAGCAGTCCGTGGACAGACATTCAATTTAATGAGCAGTTCTTC
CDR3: CASSPWTDIQFNEQFF

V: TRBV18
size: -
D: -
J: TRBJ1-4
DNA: TGTGCCAGCTCACCAGGAGGGTCTAGTAATGAAAAACTGTTTTTT
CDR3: CASSPGGSSNEKLFF

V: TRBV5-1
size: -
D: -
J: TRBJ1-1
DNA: TGCGCCAGCAGCTTGGTTAGGACAACCGGAGCTGAAGCTTTCTTT
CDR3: CASSLVRTTGAEAFF

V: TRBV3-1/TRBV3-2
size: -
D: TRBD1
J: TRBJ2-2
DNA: TGTGCCAGCAGTAACAGGGGGCTAGCCGGGGAGCTGTTTTTT
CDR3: CASSNRGLAGELFF